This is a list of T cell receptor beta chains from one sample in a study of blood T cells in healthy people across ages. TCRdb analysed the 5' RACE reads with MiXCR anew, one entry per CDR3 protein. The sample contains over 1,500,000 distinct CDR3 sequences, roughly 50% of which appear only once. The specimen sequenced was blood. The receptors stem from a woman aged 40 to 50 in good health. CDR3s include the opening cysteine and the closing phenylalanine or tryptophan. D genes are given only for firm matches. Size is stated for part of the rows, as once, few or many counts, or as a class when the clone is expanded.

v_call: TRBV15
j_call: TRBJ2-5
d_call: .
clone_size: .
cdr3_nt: TGTGCCACCATGATGCGAGAGACCCAGTACTTC
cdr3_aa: CATMMRETQYF

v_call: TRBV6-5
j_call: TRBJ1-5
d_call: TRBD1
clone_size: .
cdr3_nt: TGTGCCAGCAGAACCGACAGGGGTGGGGGTCAGCCCCAGCATTTT
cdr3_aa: CASRTDRGGGQPQHF

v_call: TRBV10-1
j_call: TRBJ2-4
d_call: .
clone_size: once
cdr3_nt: TGCGCCAGCAGCCTGGACAGCCAGCAAAACATTCAGTACTTC
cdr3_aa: CASSLDSQQNIQYF

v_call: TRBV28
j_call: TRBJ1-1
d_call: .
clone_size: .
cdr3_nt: TGTGCCAGCAGTTTTCCCGGGACTGGGAACACTGAAGCTTTCTTT
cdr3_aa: CASSFPGTGNTEAFF

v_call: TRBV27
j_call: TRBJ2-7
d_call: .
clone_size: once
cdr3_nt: TGTGCCAGCAGTTTTAGGTCTACGGCCTACGAGCAGTACTTC
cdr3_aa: CASSFRSTAYEQYF

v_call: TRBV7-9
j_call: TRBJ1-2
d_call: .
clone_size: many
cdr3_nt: TGTGCCAGCAGCTTGGACAGTCTCTATGGCTACACCTTC
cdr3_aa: CASSLDSLYGYTF

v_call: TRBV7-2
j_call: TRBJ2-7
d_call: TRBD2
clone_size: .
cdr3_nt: TGTGCCAGCAGCGGACGGACTAGCGGGGGAACCCTTTCCTACGAGCAGTACTTC
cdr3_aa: CASSGRTSGGTLSYEQYF

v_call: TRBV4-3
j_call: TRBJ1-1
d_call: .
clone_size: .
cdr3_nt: TGCGCCAGCAGCCCCGGGACAACGTTCACTGAAGCTTTCTTT
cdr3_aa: CASSPGTTFTEAFF

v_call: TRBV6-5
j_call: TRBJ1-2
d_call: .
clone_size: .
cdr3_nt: TGTGCCAGCAGTTACGGGCTCTCATCGTCCTATGGCTACACCTTC
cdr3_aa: CASSYGLSSSYGYTF

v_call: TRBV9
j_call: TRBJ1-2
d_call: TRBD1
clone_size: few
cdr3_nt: TGTGCCAGCAGCGAGGGCAGGGGGCAGGAAGGCTACACCTTC
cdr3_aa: CASSEGRGQEGYTF

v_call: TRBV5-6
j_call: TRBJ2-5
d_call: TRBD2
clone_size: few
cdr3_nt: TGTGCCAGCAGCTTCGGGACTAGCGGGGGGGTTTACCAAGAGACCCAGTACTTC
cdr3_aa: CASSFGTSGGVYQETQYF

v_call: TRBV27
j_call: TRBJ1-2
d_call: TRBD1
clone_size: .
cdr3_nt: TGTGCCAGCAGTTTATCGACAGGGGCCAACTATGGCTACACCTTC
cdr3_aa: CASSLSTGANYGYTF

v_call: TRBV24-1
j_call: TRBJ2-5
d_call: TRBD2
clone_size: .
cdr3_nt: TGTGCCACCAGTGACCGCCTTCCTAGCGGCCAAGAGACCCAGTACTTC
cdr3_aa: CATSDRLPSGQETQYF

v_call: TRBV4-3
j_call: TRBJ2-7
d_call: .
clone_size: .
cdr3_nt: TGCGCCAGCAGCCAAGCCTCCCCCAATGAGCAGTACTTC
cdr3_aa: CASSQASPNEQYF

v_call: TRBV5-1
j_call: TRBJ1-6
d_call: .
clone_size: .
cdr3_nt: TGCGCCAGCAGCCCACTTCCAGGGAATAATTCACCCCTCCACTTT
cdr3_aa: CASSPLPGNNSPLHF

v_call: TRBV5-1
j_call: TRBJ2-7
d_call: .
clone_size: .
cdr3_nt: TGCGCCAGCAGCCCCGAGGATGGTACCTACAATGAGCAGTACTTC
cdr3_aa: CASSPEDGTYNEQYF

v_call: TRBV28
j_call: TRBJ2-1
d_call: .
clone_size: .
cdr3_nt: TGTGCCAGCAGTCCATGGACAGATAGCTCCTACAATGAGCAGTTCTTC
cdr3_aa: CASSPWTDSSYNEQFF

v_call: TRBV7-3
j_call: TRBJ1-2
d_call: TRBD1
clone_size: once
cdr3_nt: TGTGCCAGCAGCTTCTCTCCGGGACAGGCGTCCGGCTACACCTTC
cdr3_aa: CASSFSPGQASGYTF

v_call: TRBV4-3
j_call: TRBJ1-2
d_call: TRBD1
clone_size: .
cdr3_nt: TGCGCCAGCAGCCAGTACGGGACAGCCGATTATGGCTACACCTTC
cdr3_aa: CASSQYGTADYGYTF

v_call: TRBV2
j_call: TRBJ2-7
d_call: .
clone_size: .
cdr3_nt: TGTCCCTCACAGCTAAGCCCTCCAGCTAAATCGTACTTC
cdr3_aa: CPSQLSPPAKSYF

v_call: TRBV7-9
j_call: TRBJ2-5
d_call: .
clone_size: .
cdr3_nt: TGTGCCAGCAGCTTAGGCGTGGACGAGGAGGAAGAGACCCAGTACTTC
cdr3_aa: CASSLGVDEEEETQYF

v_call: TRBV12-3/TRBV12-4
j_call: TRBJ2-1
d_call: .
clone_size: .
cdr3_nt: TGTGCCAGCAGTTTAACACAGGGTGGCTACAATGAGCAGTTCTTC
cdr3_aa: CASSLTQGGYNEQFF

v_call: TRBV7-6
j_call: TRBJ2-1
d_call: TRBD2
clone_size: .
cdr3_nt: TGTGCCAGCAGCTTAACCCCCTTCGGGGGGGCGAGGGACTACAATGAGCAGTTCTTC
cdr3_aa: CASSLTPFGGARDYNEQFF

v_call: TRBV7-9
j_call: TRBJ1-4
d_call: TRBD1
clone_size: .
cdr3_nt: TGTGCCAGCAGCTTCCCCGACAGGGGTGCTAATGAAAAACTGTTTTTT
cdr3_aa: CASSFPDRGANEKLFF

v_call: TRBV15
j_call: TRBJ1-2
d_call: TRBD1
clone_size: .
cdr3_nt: TGTGCCACCAGTCCGACAGGGGACGTTAGAAATGGCTACACCTTC
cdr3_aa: CATSPTGDVRNGYTF

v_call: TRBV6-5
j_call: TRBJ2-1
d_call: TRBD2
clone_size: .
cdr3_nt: TGTGCCAGCAGTTACCGGGGGGGCAGTTTCGACAATGAGCAGTTCTTC
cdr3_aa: CASSYRGGSFDNEQFF

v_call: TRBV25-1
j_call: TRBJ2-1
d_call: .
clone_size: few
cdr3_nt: TGTGCCAGCATCGACCTTAATGAGCAGTTCTTC
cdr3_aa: CASIDLNEQFF

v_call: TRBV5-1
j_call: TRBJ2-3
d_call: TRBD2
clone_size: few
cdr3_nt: TGCGCCAGCACCCCCAGGGCGGGGGGCACAGATACGCAGTATTTT
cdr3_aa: CASTPRAGGTDTQYF

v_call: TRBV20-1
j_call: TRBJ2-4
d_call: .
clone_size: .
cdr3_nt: TGCAGTGCTAGGAAGTGGGAGGCGGAAAACATTCAGTACTTC
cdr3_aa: CSARKWEAENIQYF

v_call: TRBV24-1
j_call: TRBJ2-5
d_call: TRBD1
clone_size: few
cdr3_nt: TGTGCCACCAGTGATCCCGGGACAGGGTTCGTAGGAGAGACCCAGTACTTC
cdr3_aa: CATSDPGTGFVGETQYF

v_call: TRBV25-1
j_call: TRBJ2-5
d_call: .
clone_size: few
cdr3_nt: TGTGCCGGGCTCGGCGGGCAGTACTTC
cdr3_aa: CAGLGGQYF

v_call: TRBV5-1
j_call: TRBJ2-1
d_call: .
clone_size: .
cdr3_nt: TGCGCCAGCAGTTTTGTGTGGGATGAGCAGTTCTTC
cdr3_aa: CASSFVWDEQFF